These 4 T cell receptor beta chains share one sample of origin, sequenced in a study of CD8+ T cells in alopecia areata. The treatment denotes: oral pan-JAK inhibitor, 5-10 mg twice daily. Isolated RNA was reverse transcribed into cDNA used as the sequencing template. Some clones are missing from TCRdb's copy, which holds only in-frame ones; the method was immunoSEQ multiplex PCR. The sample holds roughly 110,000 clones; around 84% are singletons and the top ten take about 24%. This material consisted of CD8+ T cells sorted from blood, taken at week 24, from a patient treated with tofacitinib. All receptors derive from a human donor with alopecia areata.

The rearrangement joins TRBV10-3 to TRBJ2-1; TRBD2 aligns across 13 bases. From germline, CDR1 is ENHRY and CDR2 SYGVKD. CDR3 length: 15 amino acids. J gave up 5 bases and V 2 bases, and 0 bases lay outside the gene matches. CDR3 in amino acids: CAISETSGGDNEQFF. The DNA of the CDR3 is TGTGCCATCAGTGAGACTAGCGGGGGGGACAATGAGCAGTTCTTC.

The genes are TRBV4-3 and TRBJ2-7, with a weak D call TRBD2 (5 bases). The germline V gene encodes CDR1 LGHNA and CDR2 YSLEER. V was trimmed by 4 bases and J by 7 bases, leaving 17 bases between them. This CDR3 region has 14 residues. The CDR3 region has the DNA TGCGCCAGCAGCCCAGCAAGGACTGGGGTAGAGCAGTACTTC. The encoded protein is CASSPARTGVEQYF.

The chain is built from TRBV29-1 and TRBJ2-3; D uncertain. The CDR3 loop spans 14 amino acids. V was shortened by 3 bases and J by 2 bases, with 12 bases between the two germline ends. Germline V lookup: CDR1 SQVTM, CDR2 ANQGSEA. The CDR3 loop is CSVEKLIVTDTQYF. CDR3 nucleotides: TGCAGCGTTGAGAAGTTAATAGTCACAGATACGCAGTATTTT.

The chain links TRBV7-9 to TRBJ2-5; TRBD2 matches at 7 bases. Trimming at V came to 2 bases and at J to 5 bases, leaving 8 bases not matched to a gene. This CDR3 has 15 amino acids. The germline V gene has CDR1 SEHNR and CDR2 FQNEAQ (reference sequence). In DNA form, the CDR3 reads TGTGCCAGCAGCTTAACGCTAGCGGTACGGGAGACCCAGTACTTC. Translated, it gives CASSLTLAVRETQYF.